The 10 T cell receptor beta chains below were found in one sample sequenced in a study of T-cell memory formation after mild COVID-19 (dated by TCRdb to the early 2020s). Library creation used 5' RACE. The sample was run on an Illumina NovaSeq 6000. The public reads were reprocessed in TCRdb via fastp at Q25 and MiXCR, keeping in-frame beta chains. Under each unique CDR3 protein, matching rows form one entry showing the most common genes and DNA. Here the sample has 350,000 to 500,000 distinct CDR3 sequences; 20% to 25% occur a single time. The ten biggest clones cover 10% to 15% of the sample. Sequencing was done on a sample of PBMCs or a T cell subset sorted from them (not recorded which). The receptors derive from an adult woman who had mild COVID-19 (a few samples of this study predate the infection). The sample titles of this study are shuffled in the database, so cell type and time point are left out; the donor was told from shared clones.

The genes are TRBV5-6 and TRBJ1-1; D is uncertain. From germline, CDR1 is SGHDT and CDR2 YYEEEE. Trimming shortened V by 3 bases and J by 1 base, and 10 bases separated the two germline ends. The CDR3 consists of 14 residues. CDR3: CASSYQTGNTEAFF. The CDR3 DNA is TGTGCCAGCAGCTACCAGACGGGGAACACTGAAGCTTTCTTT. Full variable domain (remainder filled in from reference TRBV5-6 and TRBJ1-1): DAGVTQSPTHLIKTRGQQVTLRCSPKSGHDTVSWYQQALGQGPQFIFQYYEEEERQRGNFPDRFSGHQFPNYSSELNVNALLLGDSALYLCASSYQTGNTEAFFGQGTRLTVV.

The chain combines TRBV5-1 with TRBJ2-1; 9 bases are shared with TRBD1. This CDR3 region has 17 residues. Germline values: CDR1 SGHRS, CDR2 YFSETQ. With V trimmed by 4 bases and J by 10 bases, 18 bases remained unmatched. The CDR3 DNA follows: TGCGCCAGCAGCCCCCAGATACAGGGGGCCTGGCGGGTAGAGCAGTTCTTC. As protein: CASSPQIQGAWRVEQFF.

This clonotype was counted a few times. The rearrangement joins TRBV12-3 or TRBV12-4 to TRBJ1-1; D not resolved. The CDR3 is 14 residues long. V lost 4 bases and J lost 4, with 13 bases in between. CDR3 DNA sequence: TGTGCCAGCAGTTCCACCTCTCGGGTCACTGAAGCTTTCTTT. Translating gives CASSSTSRVTEAFF.

CDR3 sequence reads: CAISELGVNTEAFF. The CDR3, as DNA: TGTGCCATCAGTGAACTGGGGGTAAACACTGAAGCTTTCTTT. The chain has TRBV10-3 and TRBJ1-1, with a tentative D call TRBD1 (5 bases). The CDR3 runs to 14 residues. Trimming left V 3 bases short and J 2 bases short, with 10 bases between. In germline, CDR1 is ENHRY, CDR2 SYGVKD.

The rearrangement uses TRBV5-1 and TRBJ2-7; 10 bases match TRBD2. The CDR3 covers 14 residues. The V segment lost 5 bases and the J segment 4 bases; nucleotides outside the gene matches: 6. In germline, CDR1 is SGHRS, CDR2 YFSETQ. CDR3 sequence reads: CASRRLAGVYEQYF. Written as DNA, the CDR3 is TGCGCCAGCAGACGACTAGCGGGTGTGTACGAGCAGTACTTC. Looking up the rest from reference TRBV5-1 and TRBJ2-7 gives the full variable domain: KAGVTQTPRYLIKTRGQQVTLSCSPISGHRSVSWYQQTPGQGLQFLFEYFSETQRNKGNFPGRFSGRQFSNSRSEMNVSTLELGDSALYLCASRRLAGVYEQYFGPGTRLTVT.

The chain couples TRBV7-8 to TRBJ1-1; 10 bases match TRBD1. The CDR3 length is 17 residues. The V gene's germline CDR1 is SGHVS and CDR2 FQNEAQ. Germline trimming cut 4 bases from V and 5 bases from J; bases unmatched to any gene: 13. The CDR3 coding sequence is TGTGCCAGCAGCTCCCGGCGGGGGACAGGGGCAGGGACTGAAGCTTTCTTT. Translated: CASSSRRGTGAGTEAFF.

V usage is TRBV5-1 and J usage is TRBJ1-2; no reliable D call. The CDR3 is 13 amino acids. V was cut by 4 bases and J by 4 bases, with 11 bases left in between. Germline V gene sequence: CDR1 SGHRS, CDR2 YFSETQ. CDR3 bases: TGCGCCAGCAGCCCGGACGGTACCTATGGCTACACCTTC. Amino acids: CASSPDGTYGYTF.

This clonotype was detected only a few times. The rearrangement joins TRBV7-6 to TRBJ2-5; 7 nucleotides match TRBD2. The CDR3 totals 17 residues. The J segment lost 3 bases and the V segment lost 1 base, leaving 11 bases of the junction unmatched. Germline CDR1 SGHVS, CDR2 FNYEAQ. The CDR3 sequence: CASSLDGGSGAKETQYF. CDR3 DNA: TGTGCCAGCAGCTTAGACGGAGGGAGCGGGGCCAAAGAGACCCAGTACTTC.

The CDR3 nucleotides read TGTGCCAGCAAGCGGGGCTCATACGAGCAGTACTTC. Protein product: CASKRGSYEQYF. This rearrangement joins TRBV2 to TRBJ2-7; TRBD2 matches at 7 bases. Germline loops: CDR1 SNHLY, CDR2 FYNNEI. V was clipped by 7 bases and J by 4 bases; unmatched bases: 4. CDR3 length equals 12 residues.

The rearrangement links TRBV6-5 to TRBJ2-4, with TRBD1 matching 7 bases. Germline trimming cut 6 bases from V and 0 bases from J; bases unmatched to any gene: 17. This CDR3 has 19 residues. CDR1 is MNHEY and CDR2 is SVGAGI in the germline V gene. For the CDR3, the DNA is TGTGCCAGCAGGTCGGCAAAGGGGGCCTACCCCCAAGCCAAAAACATTCAGTACTTC. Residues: CASRSAKGAYPQAKNIQYF.